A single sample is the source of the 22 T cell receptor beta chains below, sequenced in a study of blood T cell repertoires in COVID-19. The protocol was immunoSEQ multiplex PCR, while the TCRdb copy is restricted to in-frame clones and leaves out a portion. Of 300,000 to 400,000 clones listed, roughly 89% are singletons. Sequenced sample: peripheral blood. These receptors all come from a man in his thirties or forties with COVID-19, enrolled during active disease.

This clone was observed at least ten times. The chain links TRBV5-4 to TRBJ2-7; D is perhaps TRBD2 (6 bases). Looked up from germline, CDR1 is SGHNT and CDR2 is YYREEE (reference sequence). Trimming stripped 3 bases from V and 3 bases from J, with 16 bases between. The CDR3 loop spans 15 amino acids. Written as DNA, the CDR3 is TGTGCCAGCAGCTCCCTCGGGACTCCTTTCTACGAGCAGTACTTC. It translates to CASSSLGTPFYEQYF.

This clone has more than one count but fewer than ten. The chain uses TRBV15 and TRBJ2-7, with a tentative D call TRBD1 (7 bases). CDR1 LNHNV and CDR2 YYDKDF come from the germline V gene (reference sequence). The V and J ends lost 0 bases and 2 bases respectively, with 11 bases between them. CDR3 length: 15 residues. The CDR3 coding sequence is TGTGCCACCAGCAGAGATCAGGGGGGTGCCTACGAGCAGTACTTC. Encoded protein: CATSRDQGGAYEQYF. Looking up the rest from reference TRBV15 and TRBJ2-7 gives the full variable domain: DAMVIQNPRYQVTQFGKPVTLSCSQTLNHNVMYWYQQKSSQAPKLLFHYYDKDFNNEADTPDNFQSRRPNTSFCFLDIRSPGLGDTAMYLCATSRDQGGAYEQYFGPGTRLTVT.

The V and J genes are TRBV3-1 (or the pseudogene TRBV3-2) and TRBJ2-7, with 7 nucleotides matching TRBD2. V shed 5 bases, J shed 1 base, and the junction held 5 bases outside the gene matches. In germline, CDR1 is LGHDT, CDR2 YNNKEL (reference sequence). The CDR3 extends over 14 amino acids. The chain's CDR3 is CASSVAGDSYEQYF. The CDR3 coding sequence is TGTGCCAGCAGCGTCGCGGGAGATTCCTACGAGCAGTACTTC.

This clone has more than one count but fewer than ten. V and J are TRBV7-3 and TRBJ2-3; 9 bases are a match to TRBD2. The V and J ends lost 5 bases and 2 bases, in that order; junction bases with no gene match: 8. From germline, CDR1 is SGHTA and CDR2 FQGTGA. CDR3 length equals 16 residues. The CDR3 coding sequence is TGTGCCAGCAGCGCCGGGACTAGCCAATACACAGATACGCAGTATTTT. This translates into CASSAGTSQYTDTQYF.

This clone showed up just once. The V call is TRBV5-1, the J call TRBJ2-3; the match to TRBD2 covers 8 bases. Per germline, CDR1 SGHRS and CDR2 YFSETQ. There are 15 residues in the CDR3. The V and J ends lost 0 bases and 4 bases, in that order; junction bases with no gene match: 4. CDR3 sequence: CASSLGAGVSDTQYF. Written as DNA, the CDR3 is TGCGCCAGCAGCTTGGGAGCGGGGGTATCAGATACGCAGTATTTT.

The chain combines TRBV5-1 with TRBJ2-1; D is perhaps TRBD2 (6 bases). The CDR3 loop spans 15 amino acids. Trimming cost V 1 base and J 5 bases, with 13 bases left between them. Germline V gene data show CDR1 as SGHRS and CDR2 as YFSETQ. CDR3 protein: CASSLSLASNNEQFF. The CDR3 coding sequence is TGCGCCAGCAGCTTGTCACTAGCATCTAACAATGAGCAGTTCTTC.

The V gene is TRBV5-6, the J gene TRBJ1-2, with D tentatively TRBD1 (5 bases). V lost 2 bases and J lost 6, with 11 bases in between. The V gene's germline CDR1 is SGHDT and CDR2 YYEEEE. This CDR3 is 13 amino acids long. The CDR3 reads CASSFDSQNGYTF. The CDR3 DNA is TGTGCCAGCAGCTTCGACAGTCAAAATGGCTACACCTTC.

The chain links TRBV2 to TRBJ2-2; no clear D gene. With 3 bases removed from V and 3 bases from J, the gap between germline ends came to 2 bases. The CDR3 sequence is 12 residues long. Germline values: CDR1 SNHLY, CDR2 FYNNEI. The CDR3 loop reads CASSDYTGELFF. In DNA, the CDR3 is TGTGCCAGCAGTGACTACACCGGGGAGCTGTTTTTT.

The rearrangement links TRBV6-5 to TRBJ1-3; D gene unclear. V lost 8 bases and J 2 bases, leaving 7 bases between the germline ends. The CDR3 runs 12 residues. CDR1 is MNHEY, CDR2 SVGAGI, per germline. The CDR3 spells CASRSTGNTIYF. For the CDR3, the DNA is TGTGCCAGCCGGTCGACTGGAAACACCATATATTTT.

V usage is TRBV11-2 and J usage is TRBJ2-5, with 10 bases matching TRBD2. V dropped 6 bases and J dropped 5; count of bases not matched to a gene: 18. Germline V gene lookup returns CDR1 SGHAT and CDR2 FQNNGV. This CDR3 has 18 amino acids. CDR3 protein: CASRRYPAGGLGSETQYF. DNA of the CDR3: TGTGCCAGCAGGAGGTATCCAGCGGGGGGGCTGGGCAGCGAGACCCAGTACTTC.

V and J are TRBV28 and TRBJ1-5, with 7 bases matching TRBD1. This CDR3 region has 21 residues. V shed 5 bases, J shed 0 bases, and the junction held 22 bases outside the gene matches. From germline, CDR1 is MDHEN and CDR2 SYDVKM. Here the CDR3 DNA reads TGTGCCAGCAGTCACCAACGAAAGGGACAGAGTACGCGCAATAGCAATCAGCCCCAGCATTTT. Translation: CASSHQRKGQSTRNSNQPQHF. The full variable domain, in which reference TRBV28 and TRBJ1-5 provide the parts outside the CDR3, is DVKVTQSSRYLVKRTGEKVFLECVQDMDHENMFWYRQDPGLGLRLIYFSYDVKMKEKGDIPEGYSVSREKKERFSLILESASTNQTSMYLCASSHQRKGQSTRNSNQPQHFGDGTRLSIL.

CDR3: CASSIDLETRPEEVQFF. CDR3 DNA: TGTGCCAGTAGTATAGATCTGGAGACACGACCGGAGGAAGTGCAGTTCTTC. The rearrangement links TRBV19 to TRBJ2-1, with D perhaps TRBD2 (5 bases). CDR1 and CDR2 (germline): LNHDA, SQIVND (reference sequence). The CDR3 is 17 residues long. The ends were cut back, 0 bases at V and 12 bases at J, with 24 bases in the middle.

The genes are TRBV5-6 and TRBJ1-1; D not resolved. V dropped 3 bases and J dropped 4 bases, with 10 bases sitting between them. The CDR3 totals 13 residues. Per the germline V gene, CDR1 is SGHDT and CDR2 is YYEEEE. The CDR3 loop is CASSSVASTEAFF. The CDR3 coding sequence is TGTGCCAGCAGCTCAGTTGCCAGCACTGAAGCTTTCTTT.

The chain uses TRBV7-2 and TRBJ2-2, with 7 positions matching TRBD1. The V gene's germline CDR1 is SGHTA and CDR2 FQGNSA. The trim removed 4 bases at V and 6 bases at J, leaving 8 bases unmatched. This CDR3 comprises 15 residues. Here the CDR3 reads CASSSAGTAPGELFF. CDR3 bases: TGTGCCAGCAGCTCCGCCGGGACAGCGCCCGGGGAGCTGTTTTTT.

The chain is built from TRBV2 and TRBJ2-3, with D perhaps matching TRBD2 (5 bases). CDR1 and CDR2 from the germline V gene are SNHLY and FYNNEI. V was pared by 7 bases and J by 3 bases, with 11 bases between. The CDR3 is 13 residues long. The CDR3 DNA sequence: TGTGCCAGCACCGGACTTGTAACAGATACGCAGTATTTT. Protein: CASTGLVTDTQYF.

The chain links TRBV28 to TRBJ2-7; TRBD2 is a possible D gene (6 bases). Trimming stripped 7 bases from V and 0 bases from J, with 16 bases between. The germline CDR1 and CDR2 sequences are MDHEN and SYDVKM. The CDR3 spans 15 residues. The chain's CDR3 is CASTTPAAGSYEQYF. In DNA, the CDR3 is TGTGCCAGCACCACCCCCGCAGCGGGCTCCTACGAGCAGTACTTC.

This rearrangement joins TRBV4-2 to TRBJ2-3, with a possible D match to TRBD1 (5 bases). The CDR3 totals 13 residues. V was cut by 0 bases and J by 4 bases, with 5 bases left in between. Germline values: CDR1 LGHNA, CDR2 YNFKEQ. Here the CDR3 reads CASSQEGADTQYF. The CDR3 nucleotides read TGTGCCAGCAGCCAAGAAGGGGCAGATACGCAGTATTTT.

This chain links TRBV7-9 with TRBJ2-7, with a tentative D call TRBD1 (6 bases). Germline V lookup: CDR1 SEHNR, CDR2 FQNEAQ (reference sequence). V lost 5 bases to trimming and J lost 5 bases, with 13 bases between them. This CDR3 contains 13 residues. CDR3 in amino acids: CASSLLGAHEQYF. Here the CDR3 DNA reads TGTGCCAGCAGCCTCCTGGGGGCCCACGAGCAGTACTTC. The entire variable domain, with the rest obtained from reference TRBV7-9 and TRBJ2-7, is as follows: DTGVSQNPRHKITKRGQNVTFRCDPISEHNRLYWYRQTLGQGPEFLTYFQNEAQLEKSRLLSDRFSAERPKGSFSTLEIQRTEQGDSAMYLCASSLLGAHEQYFGPGTRLTVT.

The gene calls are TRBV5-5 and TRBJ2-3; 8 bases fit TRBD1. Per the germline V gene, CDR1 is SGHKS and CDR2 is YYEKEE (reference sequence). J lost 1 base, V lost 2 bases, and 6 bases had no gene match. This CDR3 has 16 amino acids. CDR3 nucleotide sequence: TGTGCCAGCAGCTTCGGACAGGGAGTTGGCACAGATACGCAGTATTTT. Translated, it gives CASSFGQGVGTDTQYF.

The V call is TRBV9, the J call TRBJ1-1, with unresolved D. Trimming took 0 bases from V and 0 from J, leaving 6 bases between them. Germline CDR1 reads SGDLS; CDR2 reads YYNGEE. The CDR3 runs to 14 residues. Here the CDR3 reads CASSVGTVNTEAFF. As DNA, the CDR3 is TGTGCCAGCAGCGTAGGTACAGTGAACACTGAAGCTTTCTTT.

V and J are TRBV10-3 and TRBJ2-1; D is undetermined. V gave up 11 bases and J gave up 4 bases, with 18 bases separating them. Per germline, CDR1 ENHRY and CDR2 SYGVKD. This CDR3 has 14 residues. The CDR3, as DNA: TGTGCCGCCGCGGAGCTTACGGGTTACAATGAGCAGTTCTTC. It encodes CAAAELTGYNEQFF.

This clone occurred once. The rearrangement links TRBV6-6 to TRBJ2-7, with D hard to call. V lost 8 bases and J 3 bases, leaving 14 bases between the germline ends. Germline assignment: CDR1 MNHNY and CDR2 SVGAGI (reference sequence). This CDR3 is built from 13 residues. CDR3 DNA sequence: TGTGCCAGCTACACCCCGGAGATCTACGAGCAGTACTTC. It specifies CASYTPEIYEQYF.